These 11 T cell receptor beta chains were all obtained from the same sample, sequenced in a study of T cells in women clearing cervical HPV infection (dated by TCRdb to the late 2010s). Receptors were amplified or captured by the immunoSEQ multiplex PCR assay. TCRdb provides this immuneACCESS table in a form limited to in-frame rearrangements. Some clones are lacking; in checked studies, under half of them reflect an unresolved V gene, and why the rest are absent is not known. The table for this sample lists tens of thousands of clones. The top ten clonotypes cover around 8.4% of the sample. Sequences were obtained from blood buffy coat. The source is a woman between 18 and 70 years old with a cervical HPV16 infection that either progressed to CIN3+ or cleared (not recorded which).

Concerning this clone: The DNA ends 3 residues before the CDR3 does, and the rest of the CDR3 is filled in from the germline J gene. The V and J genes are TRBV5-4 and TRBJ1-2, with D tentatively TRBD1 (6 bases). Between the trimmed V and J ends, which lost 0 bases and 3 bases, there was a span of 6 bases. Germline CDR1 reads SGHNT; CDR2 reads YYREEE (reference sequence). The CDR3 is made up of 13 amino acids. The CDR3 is CASSLEGDYGYTF. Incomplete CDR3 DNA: TGTGCCAGCAGCTTGGAGGGGGACTATGGC.

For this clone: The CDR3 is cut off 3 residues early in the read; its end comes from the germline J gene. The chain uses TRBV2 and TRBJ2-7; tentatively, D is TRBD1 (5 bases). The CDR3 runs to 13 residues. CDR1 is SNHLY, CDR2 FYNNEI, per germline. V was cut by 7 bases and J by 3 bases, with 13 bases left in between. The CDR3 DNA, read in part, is TGTGCCAGCACCAGAATGGACAACTACGAG. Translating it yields CASTRMDNYE. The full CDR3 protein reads CASTRMDNYEQYF.

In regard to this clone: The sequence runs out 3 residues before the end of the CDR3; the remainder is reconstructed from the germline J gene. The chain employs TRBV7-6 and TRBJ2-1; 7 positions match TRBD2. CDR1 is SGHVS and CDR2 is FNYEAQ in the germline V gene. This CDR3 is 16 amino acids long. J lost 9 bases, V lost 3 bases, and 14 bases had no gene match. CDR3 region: CASSFSSGGEGGEQFF. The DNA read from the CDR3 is TGTGCCAGCAGCTTCTCTTCTGGGGGGGAAGGCGGTGAG.

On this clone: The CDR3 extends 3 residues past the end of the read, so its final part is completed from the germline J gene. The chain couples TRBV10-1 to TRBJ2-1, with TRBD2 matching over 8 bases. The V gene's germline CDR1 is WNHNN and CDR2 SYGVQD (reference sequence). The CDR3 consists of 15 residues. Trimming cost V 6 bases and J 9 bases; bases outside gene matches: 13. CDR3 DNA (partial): TGCGCCAGCAGCGGGACTAGTTTTGATGGCGGTGAG. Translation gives CASSGTSFDGGE. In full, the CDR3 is CASSGTSFDGGEQFF.

CDR3: CASSPPQGTHEQYF. CDR3 DNA (partial): TGTGCCAGCTCACCCCCCCAGGGTACCCACGAG. This sequence joins TRBV18 and TRBJ2-7, with D possibly being TRBD1 (5 bases). From the germline J gene comes the end of the CDR3, since the read stops 3 residues before it. Germline assignment: CDR1 KGHSH and CDR2 LQKENI. V gave up 3 bases and J gave up 5 bases, with 14 bases separating them. This CDR3 has 14 amino acids.

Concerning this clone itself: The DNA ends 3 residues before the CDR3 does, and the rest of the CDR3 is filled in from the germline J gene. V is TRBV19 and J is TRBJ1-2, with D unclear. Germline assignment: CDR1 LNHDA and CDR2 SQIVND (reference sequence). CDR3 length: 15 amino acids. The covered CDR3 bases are TGTGCCACGACTGCGGGAGCGCACCTTTCATACGAC. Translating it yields CATTAGAHLSYD. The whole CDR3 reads CATTAGAHLSYDYTF.

The CDR3 here is CAWRGGAPSYDYTF. CDR3 DNA, as far as it was read: TGTGCCTGGAGGGGCGGGGCTCCTTCCTACGAC. This sequence joins TRBV30 and TRBJ1-2; D is perhaps TRBD1 (5 bases). Sequencing ends 3 residues short of the CDR3 end; the germline J gene provides the rest. Germline CDR1 GTSNPN, CDR2 SVGIG (reference sequence). CDR3 length: 14 amino acids.

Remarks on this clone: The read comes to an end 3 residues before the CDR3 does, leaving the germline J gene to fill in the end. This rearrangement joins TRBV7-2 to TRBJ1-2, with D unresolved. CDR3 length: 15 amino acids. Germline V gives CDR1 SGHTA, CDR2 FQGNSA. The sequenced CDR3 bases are TGTGCCAGCAGCTCGACTAGCGTTACCACAGATACC. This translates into CASSSTSVTTDT. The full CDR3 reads CASSSTSVTTDTYTF.

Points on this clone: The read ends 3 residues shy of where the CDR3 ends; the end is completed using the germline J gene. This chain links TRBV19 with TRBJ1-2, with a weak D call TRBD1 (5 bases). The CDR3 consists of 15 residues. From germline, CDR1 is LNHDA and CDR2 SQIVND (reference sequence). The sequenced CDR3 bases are TGTGCCAGTAAAGCGACAGTGAGCTCCTACAATGAC. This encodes CASKATVSSYND. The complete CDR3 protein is CASKATVSSYNDYTF.

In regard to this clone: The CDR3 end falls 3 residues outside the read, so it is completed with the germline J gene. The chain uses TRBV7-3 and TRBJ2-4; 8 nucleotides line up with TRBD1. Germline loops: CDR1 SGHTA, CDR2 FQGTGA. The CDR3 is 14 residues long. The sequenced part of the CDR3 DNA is TGTGCCAGCAGCTTAACGCCTGGGACAGGTGGT. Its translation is CASSLTPGTGG. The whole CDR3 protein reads CASSLTPGTGGQYF.

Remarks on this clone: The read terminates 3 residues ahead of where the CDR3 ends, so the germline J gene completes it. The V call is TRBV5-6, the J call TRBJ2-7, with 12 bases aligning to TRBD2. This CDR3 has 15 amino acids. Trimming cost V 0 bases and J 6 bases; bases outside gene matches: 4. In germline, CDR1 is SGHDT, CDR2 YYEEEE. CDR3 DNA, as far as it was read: TGTGCCAGCAGCTTGGCGGCTAGCGGGAGGGGCGAG. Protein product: CASSLAASGRGE. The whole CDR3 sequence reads CASSLAASGRGEQYF.